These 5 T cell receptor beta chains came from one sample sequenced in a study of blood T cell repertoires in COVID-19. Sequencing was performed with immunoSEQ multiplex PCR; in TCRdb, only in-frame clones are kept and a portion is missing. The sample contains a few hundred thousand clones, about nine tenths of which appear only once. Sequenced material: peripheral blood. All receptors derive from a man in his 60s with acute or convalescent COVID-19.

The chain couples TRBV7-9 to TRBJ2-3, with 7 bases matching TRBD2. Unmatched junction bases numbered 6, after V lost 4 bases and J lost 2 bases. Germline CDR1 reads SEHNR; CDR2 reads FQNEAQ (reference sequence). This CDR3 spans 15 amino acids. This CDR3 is CASSSTSEPTDTQYF. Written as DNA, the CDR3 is TGTGCCAGCAGCTCAACTAGCGAACCCACAGATACGCAGTATTTT.

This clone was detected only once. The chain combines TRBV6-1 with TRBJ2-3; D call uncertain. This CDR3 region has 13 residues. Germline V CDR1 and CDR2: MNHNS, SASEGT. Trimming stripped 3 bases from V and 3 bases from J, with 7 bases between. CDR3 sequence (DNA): TGTGCCAGCAGTGACGCCAGGACAGATACGCAGTATTTT. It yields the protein CASSDARTDTQYF.

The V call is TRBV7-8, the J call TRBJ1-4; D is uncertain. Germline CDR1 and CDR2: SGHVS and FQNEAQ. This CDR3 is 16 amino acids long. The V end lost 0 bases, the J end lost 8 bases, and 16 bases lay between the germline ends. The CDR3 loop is CASSLALAEPGEKLFF. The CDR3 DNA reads TGTGCCAGCAGCTTAGCGCTAGCGGAGCCAGGAGAAAAACTGTTTTTT. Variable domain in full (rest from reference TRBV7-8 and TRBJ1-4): GAGVSQSPRYKVAKRGQDVALRCDPISGHVSLFWYQQALGQGPEFLTYFQNEAQLDKSGLPSDRFFAERPEGSVSTLKIQRTQQEDSAVYLCASSLALAEPGEKLFFGSGTQLSVL.

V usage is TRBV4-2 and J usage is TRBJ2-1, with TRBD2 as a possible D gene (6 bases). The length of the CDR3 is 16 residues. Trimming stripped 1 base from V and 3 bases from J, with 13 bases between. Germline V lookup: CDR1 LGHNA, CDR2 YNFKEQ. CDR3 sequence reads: CASSQGVGRGYNEQFF. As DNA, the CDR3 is TGTGCCAGCAGCCAAGGGGTCGGGCGGGGCTACAATGAGCAGTTCTTC.

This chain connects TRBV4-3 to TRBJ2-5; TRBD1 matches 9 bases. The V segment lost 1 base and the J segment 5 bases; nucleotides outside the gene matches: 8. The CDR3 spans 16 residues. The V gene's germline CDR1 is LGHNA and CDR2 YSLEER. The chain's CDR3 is CASSQVGTGGQETQYF. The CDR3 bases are TGCGCCAGCAGCCAAGTAGGTACAGGGGGCCAGGAGACCCAGTACTTC.